In its sample, the clone carrying this T cell receptor beta chain was seen many times. This record comes from a study of regulatory T cells in long-lasting Graves disease. Investigators prepared the TCR beta libraries by applying iRepertoire HTBI primers and Arm-PCR of CDR3 regions. One entry per CDR3 protein, called by TCRdb with MiXCR from the multiplex PCR reads. Of about 540,000 distinct CDR3 sequences listed, roughly 12% are singletons. Described time point: newly diagnosed GD, antithyroid drugs for less than 3 months. Construction of the TCR library relied on RNA isolated from PBMCs. The same data also went into a second study, on T cells in Graves' hyperthyroidism and ophthalmopathy.

The sample consisted of peripheral blood mononuclear cells (PBMCs), taken at new diagnosis, from a patient treated with antithyroid drugs. This receptor was obtained from a man in his thirties or forties with Graves disease.

The DNA of the CDR3 is TGCGCCAGCAGCCCCGCAGATGGACTAGCGGGAGTAAGAAAGACCCAGTACTTC. Translated: CASSPADGLAGVRKTQYF. V is TRBV10-2 and J is TRBJ2-5; 13 nucleotides agree with TRBD2. With V trimmed by 6 bases and J by 6 bases, 16 bases remained unmatched. There are 18 residues in the CDR3. CDR1 is WSHSY, CDR2 SAAADI, per germline.